This record concerns one TCR beta chain sequence. As yet, its antigen is unknown. These data originate in a study of graft-versus-host responses after intestinal transplantation. The germline CDR1 and CDR2 sequences are SGHRS and YFSETQ. V lost 0 bases and J lost 0, with 12 bases in between. There are 16 residues in the CDR3. Study conclusions and caveats: Peak GvH clone levels in circulation were associated with early post-transplant HvG declines.

Clones were sequenced by immunoSEQ multiplex PCR, and TCRdb holds only the in-frame ones, with some missing. This table holds approximately 70,000 clones, approximately 84% found once. The TCR originated in a human donor who was the organ donor for an intestinal transplant. Sequenced material: unstimulated CD4+ T cells sorted from spleen or lymph node cells, taken before transplant. The rearrangement uses TRBV5-1 and TRBJ2-5; D gene ambiguous. CDR3 protein: CASSLGNRHDQETQYF. The CDR3 DNA follows: TGCGCCAGCAGCTTGGGTAACCGACACGACCAAGAGACCCAGTACTTC.